This T cell receptor (beta chain) was sequenced for a study of T-cell memory formation after mild COVID-19. Trimming took 4 bases from V and 4 from J, leaving 14 bases between them. Germline V gene lookup returns CDR1 SGHRS and CDR2 YFSETQ. The CDR3 is made up of 14 amino acids. The 5'RACE method, run with constant-segment primers, produced TCR alpha and TCR beta cDNA libraries (carrying sample barcodes and UMIs). Via MiXCR, TCRdb re-called the 5' RACE reads, giving one row per CDR3 protein. The sample yields approximately 290,000 distinct CDR3 sequences, 15% to 20% seen once. This TCR was sampled from a man aged 18 to 30 who had mild COVID-19 (a few samples of this study predate the infection). Cell type and time point are not known. What was sequenced was PBMCs or a T cell subset sorted from them (not recorded which). The chain employs TRBV5-1 and TRBJ2-5, with D unresolved. CDR3 DNA sequence: TGCGCCAGCAGCCGGGCCGCGGAAGCAGAGACCCAGTACTTC. Amino acids: CASSRAAEAETQYF.